Listed below are T cell receptor beta chains from one sample, sequenced in a study of T cells after yellow fever vaccination. TCRdb redid the calling of the 5' RACE reads with MiXCR, one entry per CDR3 protein. The sample yields roughly 190,000 distinct CDR3 sequences, 11% seen once. Sequenced material: CD8+ T cells sorted from PBMCs, taken 15 days after the yellow fever booster vaccination. All receptors come from a man between 18 and 29 years old who received the YFV17D yellow fever vaccine. CDR3s include the opening cysteine and the closing phenylalanine or tryptophan. Each record gives: J gene, clone size, V gene, CDR3 protein. Clone sizes are given selectively: once, few, many, or a class where the clone is expanded.

>TRBJ1-6|-|TRBV6-6
CASSYSSGLNSPLHF
>TRBJ1-4|-|TRBV7-9
CASSLIETQGTEKLFF
>TRBJ2-3|few|TRBV7-8
CASSRFGGGSDTQYF
>TRBJ1-5|-|TRBV29-1
CSVATGNQPQHF
>TRBJ2-4|-|TRBV20-1
CSARALAVGARNIQYF
>TRBJ2-3|few|TRBV9
CASSVEAGDGKAQYF
>TRBJ2-5|-|TRBV7-2
CASSLILSGGPETQYF
>TRBJ1-4|few|TRBV12-3/TRBV12-4
CASSLRPGAPNEKLFF
>TRBJ2-3|medium-sized|TRBV6-2/TRBV6-3
CASSRPPGGGADTQYF
>TRBJ2-3|few|TRBV6-4
CASSYGTTDTQYF
>TRBJ1-6|-|TRBV4-3
CASSPTGDNSPLHF
>TRBJ2-1|few|TRBV4-1
CASSQPPLGGPYNEQFF
>TRBJ1-6|many|TRBV7-8
CASSAPGRSYNSPLHF
>TRBJ1-2|-|TRBV5-1
CASRLGSYGYTF
>TRBJ2-2|-|TRBV4-1
CASSQSGGNTGELFF
>TRBJ1-2|many|TRBV6-5
CASSYSVTYGYTF